One and the same sample provided the 29 T cell receptor beta chains below, sequenced in a study of beta chain features in type 1 diabetes. Study results and limitations: Moderate yet significant TCRB CDR3 shortening was seen in Type 1 diabetes patients in all four CD4+ subsets.

Since all of the isolated RNA was reverse transcribed, expressed TCRB transcripts were what got sequenced. Assay: immunoSEQ multiplex PCR; the TCRdb copy retains only in-frame clones and omits some. The table records roughly 260,000 clones, about a tenth of them present only once. The antigens for these receptors are not known. Sample: naive CD4+ T cells from blood. Source of these receptors: a man aged 30 to 45 with type 1 diabetes.

In the case of this clone: One junction end disagrees with the germline gene, perhaps due to a read error. This chain uses TRBV11-2 with TRBJ2-1; possible D gene TRBD2, 6 bases. This CDR3 contains 15 residues. Germline V gene lookup returns CDR1 SGHAT and CDR2 FQNNGV. In DNA form, the CDR3 reads TGTGCCAGCAGCTTCGGGACTTCCTCCAACAATGAGCAGTTCTTC. This codes for CASSFGTSSNNEQFF. The full variable domain, with the rest looked up from reference TRBV11-2 and TRBJ2-1, is EAGVAQSPRYKIIEKRQSVAFWCNPISGHATLYWYQQILGQGPKLLIQFQNNGVVDDSQLPKDRFSAERLKGVDSTLKIQPAKLEDSAVYLCASSFGTSSNNEQFFGPGTRLTVL.

The J gene is TRBJ2-5, the V gene TRBV7-2; tentatively, D is TRBD2 (7 bases). Germline values: CDR1 SGHTA, CDR2 FQGNSA. This CDR3 contains 14 residues. Trimming took 5 bases from V and 4 from J, leaving 14 bases between them. CDR3 loop: CASSPGAGVETQYF. The CDR3 nucleotides are TGTGCCAGCAGCCCAGGGGCGGGGGTAGAGACCCAGTACTTC. The complete variable domain, with remaining parts taken from reference TRBV7-2 and TRBJ2-5, reads GAGVSQSPSNKVTEKGKDVELRCDPISGHTALYWYRQSLGQGLEFLIYFQGNSAPDKSGLPSDRFSAERTGGSVSTLTIQRTQQEDSAVYLCASSPGAGVETQYFGPGTRLLVL.

V gene TRBV30 combines with J gene TRBJ1-4; D is uncertain. This CDR3 region has 13 residues. Germline V gives CDR1 GTSNPN, CDR2 SVGIG (reference sequence). V was clipped by 1 base and J by 3 bases, with 6 bases between them. The CDR3 here is CAWSETANEKLFF. Here the CDR3 DNA reads TGTGCCTGGAGTGAGACTGCTAATGAAAAACTGTTTTTT.

The V call is TRBV5-4, the J call TRBJ2-3, with 11 bases aligning to TRBD2. This CDR3 spans 16 amino acids. The V segment lost 4 bases and the J segment 6 bases; nucleotides outside the gene matches: 10. Germline CDR1 SGHNT, CDR2 YYREEE (reference sequence). In DNA, the CDR3 is TGTGCCAGCAGCCGAGGCCTAGCGGGGGGAGCGGATACGCAGTATTTT. Translated, it gives CASSRGLAGGADTQYF.

This clone was detected a few times. The chain carries TRBV29-1 and TRBJ2-2, with 10 bases fitting TRBD1. V dropped 7 bases and J dropped 8; count of bases not matched to a gene: 10. This CDR3 comprises 14 residues. The germline gives CDR1 SQVTM, CDR2 ANQGSEA. The CDR3 reads CSAGATGGAGELFF. CDR3 bases: TGCAGCGCTGGCGCGACAGGGGGCGCGGGGGAGCTGTTTTTT.

In its sample, this clone was seen a few times. The chain employs TRBV27 and TRBJ2-3, with D perhaps TRBD1 (7 bases). CDR1 and CDR2 from the germline V gene are MNHEY and SMNVEV (reference sequence). The CDR3 sequence is 16 residues long. The V end lost 4 bases, the J end lost 4 bases, and 18 bases lay between the germline ends. The CDR3 coding sequence is TGTGCCAGCAGTTCCTACCATTCAGGGGGGCCAGATACGCAGTATTTT. Its translation: CASSSYHSGGPDTQYF.

This chain uses TRBV9 with TRBJ2-7; 10 nucleotides align to TRBD1. With 3 bases clipped from V and 6 bases from J, the junction kept 6 bases outside the gene matches. CDR3 length: 14 residues. CDR1 SGDLS and CDR2 YYNGEE come from the germline V gene. As DNA, the CDR3 is TGTGCCAGCAGCGGCGGGACAGGGGCCGCCGAGCAGTACTTC. Residues: CASSGGTGAAEQYF.

CDR3 coding DNA: TGCGCCAGCAGCCAAGACGGGCGGACTAGGGTTACAGATACGCAGTATTTT. Amino acids: CASSQDGRTRVTDTQYF. The chain employs TRBV4-1 and TRBJ2-3, with 7 bases fitting TRBD2. Germline V lookup: CDR1 MGHRA, CDR2 YSYEKL. Trimming at V came to 0 bases and at J to 3 bases, leaving 9 bases not matched to a gene. The CDR3 covers 17 residues.

This clone was seen a few times. The chain recombines TRBV28 with TRBJ1-5; TRBD1 aligns across 8 bases. The trim removed 6 bases at V and 7 bases at J, leaving 11 bases unmatched. CDR3 length equals 15 residues. Germline V gene sequence: CDR1 MDHEN, CDR2 SYDVKM. The CDR3 protein is CASRGWTGSQQPQHF. CDR3 nucleotide sequence: TGTGCCAGCAGAGGGTGGACAGGGTCACAGCAGCCCCAGCATTTT.

As DNA, the CDR3 is TGTGCCAGCAGCTTCCGGCAGGGGGATACGCAGTATTTT. Translated, it gives CASSFRQGDTQYF. The rearrangement uses TRBV7-3 and TRBJ2-3, with D possibly matching TRBD1 (6 bases). The V gene lost 3 bases and the J gene lost 6 bases, with 10 bases spanning the gap. The CDR3 is made up of 13 amino acids. Germline V gene data show CDR1 as SGHTA and CDR2 as FQGTGA. Combining the CDR3 with reference TRBV7-3 and TRBJ2-3 gives the whole variable domain GAGVSQTPSNKVTEKGKYVELRCDPISGHTALYWYRQSLGQGPEFLIYFQGTGAADDSGLPNDRFFAVRPEGSVSTLKIQRTERGDSAVYLCASSFRQGDTQYFGPGTRLTVL.

The V gene is TRBV18, the J gene TRBJ1-4, with D possibly TRBD1 on 6 matching bases. V was cut by 0 bases and J by 8 bases, with 16 bases left in between. Germline V lookup: CDR1 KGHSH, CDR2 LQKENI. The CDR3 is 16 amino acids. This chain's CDR3 is CASSPPSGGANEKLFF. CDR3 nucleotide sequence: TGTGCCAGCTCACCACCAAGTGGGGGGGCGAACGAAAAACTGTTTTTT.

In its sample, this clone was seen a few times. This chain links TRBV2 with TRBJ1-2; D is possibly TRBD1 (5 bases). Germline loops: CDR1 SNHLY, CDR2 FYNNEI. V gave up 8 bases and J gave up 4 bases, with 11 bases separating them. The CDR3 is 12 amino acids. This CDR3 reads CASRGAFYGYTF. The CDR3 DNA is TGTGCCAGCCGCGGGGCTTTCTATGGCTACACCTTC.

The chain links TRBV6-6 to TRBJ2-1; D is undetermined. This CDR3 is 13 amino acids long. The germline V gene encodes CDR1 MNHNY and CDR2 SVGAGI (reference sequence). With 5 bases removed from V and 6 bases from J, the gap between germline ends came to 11 bases. CDR3: CASSQPEANEQFF. The CDR3 DNA reads TGTGCCAGCAGTCAACCCGAGGCCAATGAGCAGTTCTTC.

This clone was observed a handful of times. The chain joins TRBV7-9 to TRBJ2-2; the D gene is possibly TRBD2 (5 bases). The CDR3 sequence is 15 residues long. Looked up from germline, CDR1 is SEHNR and CDR2 is FQNEAQ (reference sequence). V dropped 5 bases and J dropped 6 bases, with 16 bases sitting between them. The CDR3 protein is CASSLRVRGPGELFF. The CDR3, as DNA: TGTGCCAGCAGCCTACGGGTCCGCGGGCCCGGGGAGCTGTTTTTT.

The chain links TRBV4-3 to TRBJ2-2, with D possibly being TRBD1 (6 bases). Germline loops: CDR1 LGHNA, CDR2 YSLEER. The CDR3 has 15 amino acids. Trimming removed 5 bases at V and 1 base at J, with 11 bases between. CDR3 region: CASSGVQGNTGELFF. The CDR3 nucleotides are TGCGCCAGCAGCGGGGTACAGGGGAACACCGGGGAGCTGTTTTTT.

Only a few counts were recorded for this clone. This sequence joins TRBV6-5 and TRBJ1-3; D remains ambiguous. There are 14 residues in the CDR3. The germline CDR1 and CDR2 sequences are MNHEY and SVGAGI. V lost 4 bases to trimming and J lost 6 bases, with 13 bases between them. The CDR3 is CASSSRRLENTIYF. CDR3 DNA: TGTGCCAGCAGTTCAAGGCGGTTGGAAAACACCATATATTTT.

The J gene is TRBJ1-1, the V gene TRBV18; tentatively, D is TRBD1 (6 bases). This CDR3 has 15 amino acids. Trimming took 3 bases from V and 1 from J, leaving 12 bases between them. The germline V gene encodes CDR1 KGHSH and CDR2 LQKENI. The CDR3 loop is CASSPDRPSNTEAFF. The CDR3 DNA reads TGTGCCAGCTCACCCGACAGGCCCTCGAACACTGAAGCTTTCTTT.

This clone was counted only a few times. The chain employs TRBV4-3 and TRBJ1-1; D unresolved. The CDR3 extends over 13 amino acids. Germline CDR1 LGHNA, CDR2 YSLEER. The V end was cut by 0 bases, the J end by 3 bases, with 5 bases between. The CDR3 DNA reads as TGCGCCAGCAGCCAAGATAGATACACTGAAGCTTTCTTT. Translated, it gives CASSQDRYTEAFF.

The rearrangement links TRBV2 to TRBJ2-2; TRBD1 matches at 8 bases. The CDR3 is made up of 16 amino acids. Germline assignment: CDR1 SNHLY and CDR2 FYNNEI. V shed 3 bases, J shed 1 base, and the junction held 4 bases outside the gene matches. The CDR3 nucleotides read TGTGCCAGCAGTGACAGGGACAGGCGGAACACCGGGGAGCTGTTTTTT. Translated, it gives CASSDRDRRNTGELFF. The full variable domain, completed using reference TRBV2 and TRBJ2-2, is EPEVTQTPSHQVTQMGQEVILRCVPISNHLYFYWYRQILGQKVEFLVSFYNNEISEKSEIFDDQFSVERPDGSNFTLKIRSTKLEDSAMYFCASSDRDRRNTGELFFGEGSRLTVL.

The V call is TRBV18, the J call TRBJ2-7, with 7 nucleotides matching TRBD1. The CDR3 spans 13 residues. Germline V gives CDR1 KGHSH, CDR2 LQKENI. V dropped 5 bases and J dropped 4; count of bases not matched to a gene: 5. CDR3 coding DNA: TGTGCCAGCTCATCGGACAGGATGTACGAGCAGTACTTC. Translating gives CASSSDRMYEQYF. Looking up the rest from reference TRBV18 and TRBJ2-7 gives the full variable domain: NAGVMQNPRHLVRRRGQEARLRCSPMKGHSHVYWYRQLPEEGLKFMVYLQKENIIDESGMPKERFSAEFPKEGPSILRIQQVVRGDSAAYFCASSSDRMYEQYFGPGTRLTVT.

This clone was counted only a few times. This sequence joins TRBV13 and TRBJ2-7; 14 bases map to TRBD2. CDR3 size: 16 residues. Germline V gene data show CDR1 as PRHDT and CDR2 as FYEKMQ (reference sequence). J was trimmed by 1 base and V by 5 bases; bases with no gene match: 4. The CDR3 nucleotides are TGTGCCAGCAGCATGGGACTAGCGGGGGAGTCCTACGAGCAGTACTTC. Residues: CASSMGLAGESYEQYF.

CDR3: CASSPRTPGGGYTF. The DNA of the CDR3 is TGTGCCAGCAGTCCCCGGACTCCCGGTGGTGGCTACACCTTC. The chain joins TRBV27 to TRBJ1-2, with D unresolved. The length of the CDR3 is 14 residues. Trimming removed 5 bases from V and 7 bases from J, with 17 bases in between. Germline CDR1 MNHEY, CDR2 SMNVEV (reference sequence).

This clone was seen a few times. V and J are TRBV5-1 and TRBJ1-2; 7 nucleotides align to TRBD1. The CDR3 length is 15 residues. J was trimmed by 4 bases and V by 0 bases; bases with no gene match: 6. Germline loops: CDR1 SGHRS, CDR2 YFSETQ. CDR3 region: CASSLGETGTYGYTF. The CDR3 bases are TGCGCCAGCAGCTTGGGAGAGACAGGGACCTATGGCTACACCTTC.

The rearrangement links TRBV25-1 to TRBJ1-6; D unclear. This CDR3 is built from 12 residues. V was trimmed by 8 bases and J by 3 bases, leaving 5 bases between them. Germline values: CDR1 MGHDK, CDR2 SYGVNS. The CDR3 region is CASRDYNSPLHF. CDR3 nucleotide sequence: TGTGCCAGCCGGGACTATAATTCACCCCTCCACTTT.

The table lists this clone with a few counts. J is TRBJ1-5 and V is TRBV7-2, with 8 nucleotides matching TRBD1. Germline CDR1 is SGHTA and CDR2 is FQGNSA. This CDR3 comprises 13 residues. V trimming: 6 bases; J trimming: 6 bases; junction bases outside the gene matches: 4. DNA for the CDR3: TGTGCCAGCAGTCCTGACAGGGGTCAGCCCCAGCATTTT. Its protein product is CASSPDRGQPQHF.

The chain employs TRBV6-6 and TRBJ1-1; D may be TRBD1 (6 bases). The germline CDR1 and CDR2 sequences are MNHNY and SVGAGI (reference sequence). The CDR3 extends over 13 amino acids. The ends were cut back, 8 bases at V and 1 base at J, with 11 bases in the middle. CDR3 sequence: CASLGQGNTEAFF. For the CDR3, the DNA is TGTGCCAGCCTGGGACAAGGGAACACTGAAGCTTTCTTT.

This clone has just a few counts. The V call is TRBV4-2, the J call TRBJ2-3; TRBD1 matches at 8 bases. CDR1 and CDR2 from the germline V gene are LGHNA and YNFKEQ. This CDR3 is built from 15 residues. With 5 bases clipped from V and 3 bases from J, the junction kept 7 bases outside the gene matches. The CDR3 protein is CASSLSRDRTDTQYF. CDR3 sequence (DNA): TGTGCCAGCAGCTTGTCCCGGGACAGGACAGATACGCAGTATTTT.

The chain carries TRBV7-9 and TRBJ2-3; TRBD2 matches at 11 bases. Trimming at V came to 8 bases and at J to 6 bases, leaving 10 bases not matched to a gene. Germline CDR1 is SEHNR and CDR2 is FQNEAQ (reference sequence). This CDR3 comprises 15 residues. CDR3 sequence: CASSLAGASGDTQYF. The CDR3 DNA reads TGTGCCAGCTCACTAGCGGGGGCATCCGGGGATACGCAGTATTTT.

This clone has more than one count but fewer than ten. This chain uses TRBV27 with TRBJ1-4; D remains unclear. The CDR3 covers 16 residues. V was shortened by 6 bases and J by 7 bases, with 21 bases between the two germline ends. Germline V lookup: CDR1 MNHEY, CDR2 SMNVEV (reference sequence). The CDR3 reads CASRSERVSKREKLFF. The CDR3 DNA is TGTGCCAGCAGGTCGGAACGGGTTTCTAAACGTGAAAAACTGTTTTTT.